These T cell receptor beta chains were read from a single sample in a study of T cell responses to AZD1222 COVID-19 vaccine. Produced via immunoSEQ multiplex PCR; TCRdb's table is partial and in-frame only. The sample lists 130,000 to 150,000 clones; approximately 89% were seen once. Sequencing was performed on peripheral blood, taken on day 0 of AZD1222 vaccination. These receptors were collected from an adult in good health. CDR3s include the opening cysteine and the closing phenylalanine or tryptophan. The D gene is left open where the match is weak. Clone size, where shown, is once, few, many, or a class for clones that have expanded.

D	size	V	J	CDR3	DNA
-	-	TRBV4-1	TRBJ1-5	CASSQGQARALNQPQHF	TGCGCCAGCAGCCAAGGACAGGCCCGGGCCCTCAATCAGCCCCAGCATTTT
-	-	TRBV5-5	TRBJ1-3	CASSLAVGWTSGNTIYF	TGTGCCAGCAGCTTGGCCGTGGGATGGACCTCTGGAAACACCATATATTTT
TRBD1	-	TRBV5-1	TRBJ2-5	CASSGTGGLSETQYF	TGCGCCAGCAGCGGGACAGGGGGCTTGTCGGAGACCCAGTACTTC
TRBD2	-	TRBV28	TRBJ2-5	CASYSGGVETQYF	TGTGCCAGCTACAGCGGGGGCGTCGAGACCCAGTACTTC
-	-	TRBV5-1	TRBJ2-5	CASSSQGKQETQYF	TGCGCCAGCAGCTCGCAGGGGAAGCAAGAGACCCAGTACTTC
-	-	TRBV20-1	TRBJ1-2	CSASSYNYGYTF	TGCAGTGCTAGTTCCTATAACTATGGCTACACCTTC
-	-	TRBV27	TRBJ1-2	CASSLRLNYGYTF	TGTGCCAGCAGTCTTCGGCTAAACTATGGCTACACCTTC
-	-	TRBV30	TRBJ1-4	CAWSQGGEKLFF	TGTGCCTGGAGCCAGGGAGGTGAAAAACTGTTTTTT
-	-	TRBV7-9	TRBJ1-3	CASSSTVSGNTIYF	TGTGCCAGCAGCTCGACAGTCTCTGGAAACACCATATATTTT
-	few	TRBV9	TRBJ2-7	CASSPTGTTYEQYF	TGTGCCAGCAGCCCCACAGGGACTACCTACGAGCAGTACTTC
-	many	TRBV5-3	TRBJ1-2	CARRRQEERGGYTF	TGTGCCAGACGGAGACAGGAAGAACGGGGTGGCTACACCTTC
TRBD1	-	TRBV4-2	TRBJ1-5	CASSQVKQGAGGQPQHF	TGTGCCAGCAGCCAAGTGAAGCAGGGGGCGGGAGGGCAGCCCCAGCATTTT
-	-	TRBV9	TRBJ1-1	CASSGGREGAFF	TGTGCCAGCAGCGGGGGACGGGAGGGAGCTTTCTTT
-	-	TRBV6-2/TRBV6-3	TRBJ1-6	CASSYGNSPLHF	TGTGCCAGCAGTTACGGGAATTCACCCCTCCACTTT
-	-	TRBV11-1	TRBJ2-7	CASSLVDYEQYF	TGTGCCAGCAGCTTAGTCGACTACGAGCAGTACTTC
TRBD1	-	TRBV28	TRBJ2-3	CASSSPGQGSDTQYF	TGTGCCAGCAGTTCACCGGGACAGGGTTCGGATACGCAGTATTTT
TRBD1	-	TRBV5-4	TRBJ2-7	CASSLAGQGVYEQYF	TGTGCCAGCAGCTTGGCGGGTCAGGGGGTCTACGAGCAGTACTTC
-	-	TRBV9	TRBJ1-3	CASSVDGPGRSLRNTIYF	TGTGCCAGCAGCGTAGATGGACCCGGAAGATCACTCCGCAACACCATATATTTT
-	-	TRBV21-1	TRBJ1-1	CASNPEGPRILNTEAFF	TGTGCCAGCAACCCCGAAGGGCCCCGGATCTTGAACACTGAAGCTTTCTTT
TRBD2	-	TRBV5-8	TRBJ2-1	CASRQRPGLAGGSGNEQFF	TGTGCCAGCAGACAAAGACCGGGACTAGCGGGGGGTAGTGGCAATGAGCAGTTCTTC
-	-	TRBV9	TRBJ2-3	CASSVEVGHPDTQYF	TGTGCCAGCAGCGTAGAGGTGGGCCACCCAGATACGCAGTATTTT
-	-	TRBV15	TRBJ1-1	CATSRLDRMDTEAFF	TGTGCCACCAGCAGGTTGGACCGCATGGACACTGAAGCTTTCTTT
-	-	TRBV9	TRBJ2-7	CASSVGAGSKTSIYEQYF	TGTGCCAGCAGCGTGGGAGCAGGGTCGAAAACCTCCATCTACGAGCAGTACTTC
-	-	TRBV7-3	TRBJ1-4	CASSLTGGNEKLFF	TGTGCCAGCAGCTTAACGGGCGGGAATGAAAAACTGTTTTTT
TRBD1	-	TRBV2	TRBJ2-1	CASSRGQGKAYNEQFF	TGTGCCAGCAGTCGAGGACAGGGAAAGGCCTACAATGAGCAGTTCTTC
-	few	TRBV18	TRBJ1-1	CASSRIAGPTEAFF	TGTGCCAGCTCAAGAATAGCAGGGCCCACTGAAGCTTTCTTT
-	few	TRBV7-8	TRBJ1-1	CASSLVGADTEAFF	TGTGCCAGCAGCTTAGTAGGGGCAGACACTGAAGCTTTCTTT